Each of the 23 T cell receptor beta chains below was sequenced from the same sample in a study of T cells in Graves' hyperthyroidism and ophthalmopathy. Authors of the study amplified TCR beta CDR3 regions from RNA transcripts. Using the HTBI primer set, a first-round RT-PCR was run on the TCR CDR3. TCRdb recomputed calls from the multiplex PCR reads with MiXCR, one row per CDR3 protein. Of approximately 400,000 distinct CDR3 sequences in the sample, under 20% were seen once. The source material was blood. The receptors derive from a woman aged 18-30 years with Graves' hyperthyroidism.

In this sample, this clonotype turned up once. The chain couples TRBV11-2 to TRBJ2-7; tentatively, D is TRBD1 or TRBD2 (5 bases each). Germline V gene data show CDR1 as SGHAT and CDR2 as FQNNGV. The CDR3 is made up of 15 amino acids. V was trimmed by 6 bases and J by 4 bases, leaving 19 bases between them. This CDR3 reads CASSTGTPFAYEQYF. Here the CDR3 DNA reads TGTGCCAGCAGTACCGGGACGCCATTTGCTTACGAGCAGTACTTC.

The chain recombines TRBV27 with TRBJ1-1; D possibly corresponds to TRBD1 (5 bases). The CDR3 is 13 residues long. Germline assignment: CDR1 MNHEY and CDR2 SMNVEV (reference sequence). Between the trimmed V and J ends, which lost 3 bases and 6 bases, there was a span of 11 bases. Written as DNA, the CDR3 is TGTGCCAGCAGTTTTGGGGGTAGTGCTGAAGCTTTCTTT. Translating gives CASSFGGSAEAFF.

This clonotype was seen repeatedly, ten times or more. The chain is built from TRBV2 and TRBJ2-7; D may be TRBD2 (5 bases). Germline-derived CDR1 and CDR2 are SNHLY and FYNNEI. The CDR3 is 14 residues long. Trimming left V 5 bases short and J 4 bases short, with 15 bases between. The CDR3 DNA reads TGTGCCAGCAGTTCCGGGATCTCAACTTACGAGCAGTACTTC. Amino acid sequence: CASSSGISTYEQYF. The whole variable domain, filled in from reference TRBV2 and TRBJ2-7, reads EPEVTQTPSHQVTQMGQEVILRCVPISNHLYFYWYRQILGQKVEFLVSFYNNEISEKSEIFDDQFSVERPDGSNFTLKIRSTKLEDSAMYFCASSSGISTYEQYFGPGTRLTVT.

Many counts were recorded for this clonotype. This rearrangement joins TRBV27 to TRBJ2-7; tentative D call: TRBD1 (5 bases). V gave up 0 bases and J gave up 4 bases, with 13 bases separating them. Germline lookup yields CDR1 MNHEY and CDR2 SMNVEV (reference sequence). The CDR3 runs 15 residues. Here the CDR3 DNA reads TGTGCCAGCAGTTTATCGGACATAAAGACTTACGAGCAGTACTTC. Its translation is CASSLSDIKTYEQYF.

This clonotype came up many times. The chain employs TRBV6-1 and TRBJ2-3; tentative D call: TRBD2 (6 bases). V was shortened by 3 bases and J by 0 bases, with 16 bases between the two germline ends. Germline V gene lookup returns CDR1 MNHNS and CDR2 SASEGT. The CDR3 has 17 amino acids. CDR3 amino acids: CASSEAWRGLSTDTQYF. For the CDR3, the DNA is TGTGCCAGCAGTGAGGCTTGGCGGGGCCTCAGCACAGATACGCAGTATTTT.

This clonotype has ten or more counts. This rearrangement joins TRBV12-3 or TRBV12-4 to TRBJ1-1; 9 nucleotides line up with TRBD1. The CDR3 consists of 13 residues. The ends lost 5 bases at V and 6 bases at J; junction bases unmatched: 4. The CDR3 sequence is CASSARTGAEAFF. DNA of the CDR3: TGTGCCAGCAGTGCAAGGACAGGGGCTGAAGCTTTCTTT.

This clonotype was seen at least ten times. The chain joins TRBV20-1 to TRBJ1-1, with D perhaps TRBD1 (5 bases). Germline V gene data show CDR1 as DFQATT and CDR2 as SNEGSKA (reference sequence). Between the trimmed V and J ends, which lost 2 bases and 5 bases, there was a span of 15 bases. The CDR3 spans 14 residues. CDR3 sequence: CSARIGGARTEAFF. The CDR3 DNA follows: TGCAGTGCTAGAATCGGAGGGGCGCGGACTGAAGCTTTCTTT.

In its sample, this clonotype was seen a few times. A much larger clone is a single base away; this may be a read error. The rearrangement joins TRBV18 to TRBJ1-2; unclear D gene. The V and J ends lost 0 bases and 5 bases respectively, with 16 bases between them. Germline V gene lookup returns CDR1 KGHSH and CDR2 LQKENI. The CDR3 has 16 residues. This CDR3 reads CASSPPHGPGVYGYTF. The CDR3 nucleotides are TGTGCCAGCTCACCACCCCACGGGCCAGGAGTTTATGGCTACACCTTC.

This clonotype was seen at least ten times. The chain has TRBV6-1 and TRBJ2-7, with no clear D. Germline CDR1 is MNHNS and CDR2 is SASEGT. V gave up 2 bases and J gave up 5 bases, with 10 bases separating them. The CDR3 has 13 amino acids. The CDR3 DNA reads as TGTGCCAGCAGTGAATCGGTCAGTCACGAGCAGTACTTC. This codes for CASSESVSHEQYF.

This clonotype was observed at least ten times. The rearrangement links TRBV12-3 or TRBV12-4 to TRBJ2-7; D call uncertain. The V end lost 6 bases, the J end lost 7 bases, and 10 bases lay between the germline ends. This CDR3 is built from 11 residues. The CDR3 region is CASRVGWEQYF. The DNA for the CDR3 is TGTGCCAGCAGAGTGGGGTGGGAGCAGTACTTC.

This clonotype was seen a few times. This chain uses TRBV7-8 with TRBJ2-7; 7 nucleotides align to TRBD1. Germline CDR1 SGHVS, CDR2 FQNEAQ. This CDR3 is 14 amino acids long. The J segment lost 3 bases and the V segment lost 5 bases, leaving 7 bases of the junction unmatched. For the CDR3, the DNA is TGTGCCAGCAGCATGAAACAGGGGTTCTACGAGCAGTACTTC. It codes for CASSMKQGFYEQYF. The whole variable domain, filled in from reference TRBV7-8 and TRBJ2-7, reads GAGVSQSPRYKVAKRGQDVALRCDPISGHVSLFWYQQALGQGPEFLTYFQNEAQLDKSGLPSDRFFAERPEGSVSTLKIQRTQQEDSAVYLCASSMKQGFYEQYFGPGTRLTVT.

In this sample, this clonotype turned up many times. V is TRBV7-6 and J is TRBJ1-1, with TRBD1 matching over 11 bases. The CDR3 length is 16 residues. Germline loops: CDR1 SGHVS, CDR2 FNYEAQ. V lost 0 bases, J lost 3 bases, and 3 bases stayed unmatched. The CDR3 is CASSLALGQGDTEAFF. The DNA of the CDR3 is TGTGCCAGCAGCTTAGCCCTGGGACAGGGGGACACTGAAGCTTTCTTT.

The chain joins TRBV29-1 to TRBJ1-1, with TRBD1 as a possible D gene (6 bases). V was trimmed by 8 bases and J by 2 bases, leaving 18 bases between them. Germline V gives CDR1 SQVTM, CDR2 ANQGSEA. This CDR3 is 14 amino acids long. CDR3 bases: TGCAGCTCCCGGGGGGGGCGGAGAAACACTGAAGCTTTCTTT. Its protein product is CSSRGGRRNTEAFF.

This clonotype was seen a few times. The gene calls are TRBV11-2 and TRBJ2-7, with TRBD2 identical over 11 bases. V was clipped by 3 bases and J by 0 bases; unmatched bases: 4. CDR3 length equals 16 residues. Looked up from germline, CDR1 is SGHAT and CDR2 is FQNNGV. The CDR3: CASSFGGTSGSYEQYF. The CDR3 bases are TGTGCCAGCAGCTTCGGAGGGACTAGCGGCTCCTACGAGCAGTACTTC.

The sample holds many counts of this clonotype. This chain joins TRBV24-1 and TRBJ2-2; TRBD2 is a possible D gene (7 bases). V lost 6 bases and J lost 6, with 22 bases in between. The CDR3 totals 17 residues. Germline CDR1 KGHDR, CDR2 SFDVKD. The CDR3 DNA reads TGTGCCACCAGTCCTACCTCGGGGGGCGCACGCGCCGGGGAGCTGTTTTTT. Amino acid sequence: CATSPTSGGARAGELFF.

This clonotype was observed many times. The CDR3 nucleotides are TGCAGTGCTAGATGGGAGGGAGGGGACGGCTACACCTTC. Protein product: CSARWEGGDGYTF. The chain joins TRBV20-1 to TRBJ1-2; weak D call: TRBD1 (5 bases). Trimming cost V 2 bases and J 8 bases, with 15 bases left between them. The CDR3 is 13 amino acids. The V gene's germline CDR1 is DFQATT and CDR2 SNEGSKA (reference sequence).

This clonotype was seen at least ten times. This chain uses TRBV25-1 with TRBJ2-7; 12 bases line up with TRBD2. Per germline, CDR1 MGHDK and CDR2 SYGVNS. The CDR3 has 14 amino acids. V shed 2 bases, J shed 4 bases, and the junction held 0 bases outside the gene matches. The CDR3 nucleotides are TGTGCCAGCAGTGAACTAGCGGGGGGGTACGAGCAGTACTTC. Translation: CASSELAGGYEQYF.

Comments on this clonotype: A clone one base away is much larger, so this may be a read error. V gene TRBV2 combines with J gene TRBJ1-2; D is perhaps TRBD1 (6 bases). The V end lost 6 bases, the J end lost 5 bases, and 16 bases lay between the germline ends. The CDR3 has 14 amino acids. CDR1 is SNHLY and CDR2 is FYNNEI in the germline V gene. The CDR3 DNA follows: TGTGCCAGCAGGGGGGCTCAGTATACGTATGGCTACACCTTC. It translates to CASRGAQYTYGYTF. The variable domain in full, completed from reference TRBV2 and TRBJ1-2, reads EPEVTQTPSHQVTQMGQEVILRCVPISNHLYFYWYRQILGQKVEFLVSFYNNEISEKSEIFDDQFSVERPDGSNFTLKIRSTKLEDSAMYFCASRGAQYTYGYTFGSGTRLTVV.

This clonotype came up many times. This chain connects TRBV4-2 to TRBJ2-5; possibly TRBD1 or TRBD2 for D (5 bases each). Germline lookup yields CDR1 LGHNA and CDR2 YNFKEQ. Deletions cut 0 bases from V and 4 bases from J, with 15 bases between. The CDR3 extends over 16 amino acids. CDR3 nucleotides: TGTGCCAGCAGCCAAGATCTGTCTATAGGGACAGAGACCCAGTACTTC. Translating gives CASSQDLSIGTETQYF.

There are many counts of this clonotype. The CDR3 here is CASSPRPEGEQYF. CDR3 in DNA: TGTGCCAGCAGCCCCCGTCCTGAGGGCGAGCAGTACTTC. The chain carries TRBV6-1 and TRBJ2-7; D possibly corresponds to TRBD2 (5 bases). The ends were cut back, 6 bases at V and 6 bases at J, with 15 bases in the middle. Germline CDR1 and CDR2: MNHNS and SASEGT. This CDR3 comprises 13 residues.

This clonotype was seen at least ten times. This rearrangement joins TRBV11-2 to TRBJ2-7; D uncertain. The CDR3 spans 13 residues. CDR1 and CDR2 from the germline V gene are SGHAT and FQNNGV. V lost 3 bases and J lost 2, with 8 bases in between. The DNA for the CDR3 is TGTGCCAGCAGCTTCAGGCAAACCTACGAGCAGTACTTC. The encoded protein is CASSFRQTYEQYF.

V and J are TRBV9 and TRBJ1-2, with D possibly being TRBD1 (5 bases). Trimming took off 0 bases at V and 8 bases at J, with 17 bases between the two ends. This CDR3 comprises 15 residues. From germline, CDR1 is SGDLS and CDR2 YYNGEE. Written as DNA, the CDR3 is TGTGCCAGCAGCGTAGCGGGGGTGAGAGGGGCCGGCTACACCTTC. This sequence encodes CASSVAGVRGAGYTF.

The chain employs TRBV28 and TRBJ1-2; the match to TRBD1 covers 8 bases. V trimming: 6 bases; J trimming: 3 bases; junction bases outside the gene matches: 6. The germline gives CDR1 MDHEN, CDR2 SYDVKM. This CDR3 region has 14 residues. The CDR3 loop reads CASRSTGGYYGYTF. The CDR3 region has the DNA TGTGCCAGCAGGTCCACAGGGGGATACTATGGCTACACCTTC.